These 6 T cell receptor beta chains were sequenced from one sample in a study of spatial heterogeneity in lung cancer. TCRdb recomputed calls from the 5' RACE reads with MiXCR, one row per CDR3 protein. The data contain approximately 9,300 distinct CDR3 sequences, more than 6% of them seen just once; the ten biggest clones take up roughly 30%. Time point reported: sample taken at primary tumor resection. Material: normal lung tissue next to the tumor, obtained at surgery. The origin of the receptors is a male donor with early-stage non-small cell lung cancer.

This clonotype was picked up many times. V is TRBV24-1 and J is TRBJ2-1, with TRBD1 identical over 9 bases. Germline lookup yields CDR1 KGHDR and CDR2 SFDVKD. The CDR3 runs to 13 residues. The J segment lost 9 bases and the V segment lost 7 bases, leaving 6 bases of the junction unmatched. CDR3 sequence: CATRPTGGGEQFF. CDR3 in DNA: TGTGCCACCAGACCGACAGGGGGGGGTGAGCAGTTCTTC.

This clonotype was recorded many times. The genes are TRBV7-2 and TRBJ2-5; no clear D. The CDR3 totals 11 residues. V was shortened by 6 bases and J by 4 bases, with 6 bases between the two germline ends. Germline assignment: CDR1 SGHTA and CDR2 FQGNSA. The CDR3 here is CASRISETQYF. The CDR3 DNA reads TGTGCCAGCAGGATTTCAGAGACCCAGTACTTC.

This clonotype is deemed medium-sized. This chain links TRBV12-3 or TRBV12-4 with TRBJ1-5; D is possibly TRBD1 (6 bases). The ends were cut back, 5 bases at V and 10 bases at J, with 18 bases in the middle. The CDR3 consists of 14 residues. The CDR3 DNA sequence: TGTGCCAGCAGTGGGGACAAGGCCCAGCAACCCCAGCATTTT. Translated, it gives CASSGDKAQQPQHF.

This clonotype was recorded at least ten times. This sequence joins TRBV5-1 and TRBJ1-2, with no clear D. CDR3 length: 14 amino acids. Germline V lookup: CDR1 SGHRS, CDR2 YFSETQ. V lost 1 base and J lost 0, with 7 bases in between. The CDR3 DNA sequence: TGCGCCAGCAGCTTGCACAGCCCTAACTATGGCTACACCTTC. It specifies CASSLHSPNYGYTF.

The rearrangement joins TRBV20-1 to TRBJ2-1, with TRBD2 matching over 15 bases. The V and J ends lost 0 bases and 4 bases, in that order; junction bases with no gene match: 10. The CDR3 is 19 amino acids. CDR1 and CDR2 from the germline V gene are DFQATT and SNEGSKA (reference sequence). The CDR3 nucleotides are TGCAGTGCTAGAGATTTCGGACTAGCGGGAGGGCGGGAGTACAATGAGCAGTTCTTC. It encodes CSARDFGLAGGREYNEQFF.

The gene calls are TRBV5-1 and TRBJ2-7; 8 bases agree with TRBD2. V trimming: 4 bases; J trimming: 0 bases; junction bases outside the gene matches: 3. CDR1 is SGHRS, CDR2 YFSETQ, per germline. The CDR3 is made up of 14 amino acids. For the CDR3, the DNA is TGCGCCAGCAGCCGGGGACTAGACTCCTACGAGCAGTACTTC. Amino acid sequence: CASSRGLDSYEQYF.